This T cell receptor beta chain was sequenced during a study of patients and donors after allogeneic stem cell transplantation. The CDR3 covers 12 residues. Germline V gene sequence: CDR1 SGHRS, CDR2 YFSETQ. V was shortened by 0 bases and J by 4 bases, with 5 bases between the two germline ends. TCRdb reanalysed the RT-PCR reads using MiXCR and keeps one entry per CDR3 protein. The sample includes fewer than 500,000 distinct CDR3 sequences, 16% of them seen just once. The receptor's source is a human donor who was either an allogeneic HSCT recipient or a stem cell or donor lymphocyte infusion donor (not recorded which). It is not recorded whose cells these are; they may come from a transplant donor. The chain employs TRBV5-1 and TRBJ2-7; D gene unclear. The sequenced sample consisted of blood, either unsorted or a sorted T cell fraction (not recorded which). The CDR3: CASSLDAYEQYF. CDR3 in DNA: TGCGCCAGCAGCTTGGATGCTTACGAGCAGTACTTC.